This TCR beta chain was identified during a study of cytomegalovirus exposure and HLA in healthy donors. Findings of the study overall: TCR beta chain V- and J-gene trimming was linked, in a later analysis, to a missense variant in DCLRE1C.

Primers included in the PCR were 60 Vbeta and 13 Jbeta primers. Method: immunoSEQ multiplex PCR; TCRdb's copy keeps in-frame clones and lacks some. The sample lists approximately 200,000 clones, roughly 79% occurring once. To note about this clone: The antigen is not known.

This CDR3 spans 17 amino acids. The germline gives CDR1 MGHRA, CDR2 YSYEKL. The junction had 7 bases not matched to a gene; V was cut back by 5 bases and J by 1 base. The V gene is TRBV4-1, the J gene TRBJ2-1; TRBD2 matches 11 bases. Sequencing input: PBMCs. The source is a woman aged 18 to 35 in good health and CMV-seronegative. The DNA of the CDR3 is TGCGCCAGCAGCTTAATAGCGGGGGGGCTTTCCTACAATGAGCAGTTCTTC. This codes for CASSLIAGGLSYNEQFF.